The sequence of this TCR beta chain was determined in a study of cytomegalovirus exposure and HLA in healthy donors. This CDR3 has 17 amino acids. Germline V gene lookup returns CDR1 MNHNS and CDR2 SASEGT. In regard to this clone: What it binds is unknown. Germline is not matched at one junction end, which may reflect a read error.

Study observations and caveats: The presence/absence work took it that sequencing depth was about the same across donors.

It was with 60 Vbeta and 13 Jbeta primers that the PCR ran. TCRdb keeps only in-frame clones here, not all; method: immunoSEQ multiplex PCR. The sample yields approximately 150,000 clones, about 85% seen once. The gene calls are TRBV6-1 and TRBJ2-1; weak D call: TRBD1 (6 bases). Sequencing input: PBMCs. This clonotype was obtained from a human donor in good health. The CDR3 DNA reads TGTGCCAGCACTGAAGGTTGGGGGCAAAGACGGTTGAATGAGCAGTTCTTC. Its translation: CASTEGWGQRRLNEQFF.